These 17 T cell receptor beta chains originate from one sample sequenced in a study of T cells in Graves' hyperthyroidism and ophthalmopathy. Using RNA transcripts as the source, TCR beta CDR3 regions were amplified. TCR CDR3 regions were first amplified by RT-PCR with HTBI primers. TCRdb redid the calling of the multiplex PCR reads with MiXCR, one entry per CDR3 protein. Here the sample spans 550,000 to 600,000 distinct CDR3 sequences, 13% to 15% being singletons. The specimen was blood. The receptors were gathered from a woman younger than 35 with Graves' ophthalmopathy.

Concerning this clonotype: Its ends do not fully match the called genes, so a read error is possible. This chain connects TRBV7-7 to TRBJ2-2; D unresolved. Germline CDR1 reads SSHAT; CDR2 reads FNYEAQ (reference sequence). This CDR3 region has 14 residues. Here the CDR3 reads CASSFSANGGELFF. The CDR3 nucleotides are TGTGCTAGCAGCTTTTCGGCTAATGGAGGGGAGCTGTTTTTT.

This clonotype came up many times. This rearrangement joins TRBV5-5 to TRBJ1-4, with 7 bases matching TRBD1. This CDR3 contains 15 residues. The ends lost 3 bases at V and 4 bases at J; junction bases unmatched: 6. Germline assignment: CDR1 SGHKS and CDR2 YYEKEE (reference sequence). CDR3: CASSSPGQINEKLFF. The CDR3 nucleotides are TGTGCCAGCAGCTCGCCGGGACAGATTAATGAAAAACTGTTTTTT.

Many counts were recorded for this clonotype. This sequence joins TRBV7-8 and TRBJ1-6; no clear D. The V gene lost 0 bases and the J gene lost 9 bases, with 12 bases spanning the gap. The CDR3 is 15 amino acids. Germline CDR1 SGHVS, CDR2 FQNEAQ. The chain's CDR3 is CASSLARIKGSPLHF. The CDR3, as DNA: TGTGCCAGCAGCTTAGCCAGGATCAAGGGTTCACCCCTCCACTTT.

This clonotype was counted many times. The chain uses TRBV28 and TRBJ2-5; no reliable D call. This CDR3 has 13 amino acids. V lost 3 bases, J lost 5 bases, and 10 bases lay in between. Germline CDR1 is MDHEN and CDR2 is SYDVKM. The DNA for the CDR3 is TGTGCCAGCAGTTTCTGGAATTTTGAGACCCAGTACTTC. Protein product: CASSFWNFETQYF. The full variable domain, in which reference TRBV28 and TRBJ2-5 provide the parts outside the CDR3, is DVKVTQSSRYLVKRTGEKVFLECVQDMDHENMFWYRQDPGLGLRLIYFSYDVKMKEKGDIPEGYSVSREKKERFSLILESASTNQTSMYLCASSFWNFETQYFGPGTRLLVL.

CDR3 sequence reads: CSAQTESNQPQHF. CDR3 nucleotides: TGCAGTGCTCAGACCGAGAGCAATCAGCCCCAGCATTTT. The rearrangement links TRBV20-1 to TRBJ1-5; no firm D call. Germline CDR1 is DFQATT and CDR2 is SNEGSKA (reference sequence). This CDR3 has 13 amino acids. V was pared by 5 bases and J by 1 base, with 9 bases between.

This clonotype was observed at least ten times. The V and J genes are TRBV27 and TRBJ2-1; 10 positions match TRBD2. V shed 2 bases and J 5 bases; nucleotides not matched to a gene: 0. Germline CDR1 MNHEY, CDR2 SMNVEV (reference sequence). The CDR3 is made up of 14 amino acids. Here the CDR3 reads CASSLGTSDNEQFF. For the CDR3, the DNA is TGTGCCAGCAGTTTAGGGACTAGCGACAATGAGCAGTTCTTC.

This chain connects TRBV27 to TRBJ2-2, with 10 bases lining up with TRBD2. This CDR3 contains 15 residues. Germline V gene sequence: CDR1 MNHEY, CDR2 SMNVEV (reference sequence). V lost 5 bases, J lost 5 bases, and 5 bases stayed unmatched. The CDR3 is CASSPLTSGTGELFF. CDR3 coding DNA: TGTGCCAGCAGTCCTTTGACTAGCGGGACCGGGGAGCTGTTTTTT.

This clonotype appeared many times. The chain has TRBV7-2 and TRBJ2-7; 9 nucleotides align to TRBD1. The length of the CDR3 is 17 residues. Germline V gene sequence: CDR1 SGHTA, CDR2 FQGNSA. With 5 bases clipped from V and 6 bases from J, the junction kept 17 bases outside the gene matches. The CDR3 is CASSPPPGTGFMGEQYF. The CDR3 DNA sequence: TGTGCCAGCAGCCCACCCCCCGGGACAGGGTTTATGGGCGAGCAGTACTTC. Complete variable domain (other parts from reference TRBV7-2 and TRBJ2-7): GAGVSQSPSNKVTEKGKDVELRCDPISGHTALYWYRQSLGQGLEFLIYFQGNSAPDKSGLPSDRFSAERTGGSVSTLTIQRTQQEDSAVYLCASSPPPGTGFMGEQYFGPGTRLTVT.

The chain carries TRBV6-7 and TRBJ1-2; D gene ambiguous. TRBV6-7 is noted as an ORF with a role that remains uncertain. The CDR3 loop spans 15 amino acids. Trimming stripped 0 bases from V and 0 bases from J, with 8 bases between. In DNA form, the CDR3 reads TGTGCCAGCAGTTACTCGACGGCAGCTAACTATGGCTACACCTTC. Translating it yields CASSYSTAANYGYTF.

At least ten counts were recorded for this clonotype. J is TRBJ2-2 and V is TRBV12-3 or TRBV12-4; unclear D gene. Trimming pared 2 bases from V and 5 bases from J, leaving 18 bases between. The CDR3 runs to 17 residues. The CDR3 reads CASSLPSGSGLTGELFF. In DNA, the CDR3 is TGTGCCAGCAGTTTACCGTCGGGCTCTGGTCTTACCGGGGAGCTGTTTTTT.

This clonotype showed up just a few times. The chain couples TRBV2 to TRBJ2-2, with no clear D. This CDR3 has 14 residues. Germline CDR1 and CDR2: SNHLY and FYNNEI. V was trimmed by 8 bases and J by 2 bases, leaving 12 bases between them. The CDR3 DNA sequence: TGTGCCAGCTCTAGGACGCTTAACACCGGGGAGCTGTTTTTT. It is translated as CASSRTLNTGELFF. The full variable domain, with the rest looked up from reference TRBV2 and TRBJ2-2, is EPEVTQTPSHQVTQMGQEVILRCVPISNHLYFYWYRQILGQKVEFLVSFYNNEISEKSEIFDDQFSVERPDGSNFTLKIRSTKLEDSAMYFCASSRTLNTGELFFGEGSRLTVL.

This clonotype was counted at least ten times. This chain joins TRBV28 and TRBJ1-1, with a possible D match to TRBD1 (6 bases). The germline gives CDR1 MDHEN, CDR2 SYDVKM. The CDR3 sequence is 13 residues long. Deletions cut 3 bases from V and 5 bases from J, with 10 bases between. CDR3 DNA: TGTGCCAGCAGTTTTCAGGGGCGTACTGAAGCTTTCTTT. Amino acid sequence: CASSFQGRTEAFF.

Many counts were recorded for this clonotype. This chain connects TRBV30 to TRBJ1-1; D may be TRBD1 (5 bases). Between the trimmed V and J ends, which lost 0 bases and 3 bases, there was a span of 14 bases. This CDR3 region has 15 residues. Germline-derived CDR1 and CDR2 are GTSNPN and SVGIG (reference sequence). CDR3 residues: CAWSVLTVEDTEAFF. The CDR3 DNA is TGTGCCTGGAGTGTACTGACAGTTGAGGACACTGAAGCTTTCTTT.

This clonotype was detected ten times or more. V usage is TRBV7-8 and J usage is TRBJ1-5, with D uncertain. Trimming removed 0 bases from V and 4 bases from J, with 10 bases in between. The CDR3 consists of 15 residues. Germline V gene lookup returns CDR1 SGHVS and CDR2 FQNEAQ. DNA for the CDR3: TGTGCCAGCAGCTTAGCAGAAGGGTATAATCAGCCCCAGCATTTT. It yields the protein CASSLAEGYNQPQHF. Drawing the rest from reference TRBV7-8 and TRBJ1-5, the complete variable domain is GAGVSQSPRYKVAKRGQDVALRCDPISGHVSLFWYQQALGQGPEFLTYFQNEAQLDKSGLPSDRFFAERPEGSVSTLKIQRTQQEDSAVYLCASSLAEGYNQPQHFGDGTRLSIL.

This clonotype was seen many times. The chain's CDR3 is CAWSDGQGVFDTQYF. The CDR3 DNA reads as TGTGCCTGGAGCGACGGACAGGGGGTCTTCGATACGCAGTATTTT. V is TRBV30 and J is TRBJ2-3; 10 positions match TRBD1. The CDR3 has 15 residues. Trimming took 3 bases from V and 6 from J; bases not matched to a gene: 9. In germline, CDR1 is GTSNPN, CDR2 SVGIG (reference sequence).

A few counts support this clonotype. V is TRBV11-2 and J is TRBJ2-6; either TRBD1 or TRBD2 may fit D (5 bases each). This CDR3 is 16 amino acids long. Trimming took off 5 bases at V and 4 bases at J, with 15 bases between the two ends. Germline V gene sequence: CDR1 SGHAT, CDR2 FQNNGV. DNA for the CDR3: TGTGCCAGCAGCCGGCGGGCAGGGTCCGGGGCCAACGTCCTGACTTTC. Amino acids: CASSRRAGSGANVLTF.

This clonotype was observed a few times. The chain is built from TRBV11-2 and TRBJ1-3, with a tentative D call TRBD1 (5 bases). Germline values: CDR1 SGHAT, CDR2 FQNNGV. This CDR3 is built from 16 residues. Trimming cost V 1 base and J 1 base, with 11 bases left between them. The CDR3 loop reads CASSLAETVSGNTIYF. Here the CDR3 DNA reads TGTGCCAGCAGCTTAGCTGAGACAGTTTCTGGAAACACCATATATTTT.